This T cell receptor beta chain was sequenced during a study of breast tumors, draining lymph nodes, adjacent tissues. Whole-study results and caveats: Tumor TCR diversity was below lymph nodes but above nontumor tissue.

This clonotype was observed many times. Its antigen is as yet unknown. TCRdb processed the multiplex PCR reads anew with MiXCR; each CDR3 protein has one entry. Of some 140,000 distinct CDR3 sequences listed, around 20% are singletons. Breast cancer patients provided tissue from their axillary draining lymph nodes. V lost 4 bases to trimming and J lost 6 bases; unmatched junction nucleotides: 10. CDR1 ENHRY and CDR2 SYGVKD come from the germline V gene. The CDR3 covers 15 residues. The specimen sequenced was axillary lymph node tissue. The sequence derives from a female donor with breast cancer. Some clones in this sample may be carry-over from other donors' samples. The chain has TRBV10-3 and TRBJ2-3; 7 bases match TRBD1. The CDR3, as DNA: TGTGCCATCAGTGTGGGACAGTGGCCCGGGGATACGCAGTATTTT. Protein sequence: CAISVGQWPGDTQYF.